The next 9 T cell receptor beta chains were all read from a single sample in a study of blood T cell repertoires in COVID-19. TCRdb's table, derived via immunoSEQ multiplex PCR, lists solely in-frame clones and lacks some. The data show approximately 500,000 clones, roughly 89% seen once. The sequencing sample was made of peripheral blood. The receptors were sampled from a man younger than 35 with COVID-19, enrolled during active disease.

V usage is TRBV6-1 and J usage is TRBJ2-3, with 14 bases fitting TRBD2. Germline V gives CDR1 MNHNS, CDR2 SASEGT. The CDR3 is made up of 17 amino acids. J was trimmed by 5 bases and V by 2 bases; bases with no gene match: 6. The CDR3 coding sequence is TGTGCCAGCAGTGAAAGGACTAGCGGGAGGATGGTAGATACGCAGTATTTT. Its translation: CASSERTSGRMVDTQYF.

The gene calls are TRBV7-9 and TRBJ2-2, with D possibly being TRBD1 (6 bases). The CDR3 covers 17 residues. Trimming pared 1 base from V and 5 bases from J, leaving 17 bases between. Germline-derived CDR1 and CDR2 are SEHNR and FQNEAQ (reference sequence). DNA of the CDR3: TGTGCCAGCAGCTTAGTCATCCGGACAGCATATACCGGGGAGCTGTTTTTT. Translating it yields CASSLVIRTAYTGELFF.

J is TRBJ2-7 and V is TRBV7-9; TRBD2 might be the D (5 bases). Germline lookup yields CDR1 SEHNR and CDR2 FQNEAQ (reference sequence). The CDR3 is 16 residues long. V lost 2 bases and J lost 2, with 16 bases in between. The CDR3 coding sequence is TGTGCCAGCAGCTTATATCCCTCCTCGAGGGCCTACGAGCAGTACTTC. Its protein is CASSLYPSSRAYEQYF.

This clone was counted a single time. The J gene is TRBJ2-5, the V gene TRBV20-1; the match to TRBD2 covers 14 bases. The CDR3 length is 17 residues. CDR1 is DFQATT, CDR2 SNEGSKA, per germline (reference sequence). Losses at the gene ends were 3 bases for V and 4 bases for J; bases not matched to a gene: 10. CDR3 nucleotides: TGCAGTGCTAGTCACAGGACTAGCGGGAGGATGGGAGAGACCCAGTACTTC. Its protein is CSASHRTSGRMGETQYF.

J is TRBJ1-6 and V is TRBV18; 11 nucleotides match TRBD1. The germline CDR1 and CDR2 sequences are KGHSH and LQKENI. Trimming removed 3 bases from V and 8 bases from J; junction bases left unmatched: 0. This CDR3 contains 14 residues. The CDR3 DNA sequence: TGTGCCAGCTCACCGGGACAGGGGGATTCACCCCTCCACTTT. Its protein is CASSPGQGDSPLHF.

CDR3 bases: TGCGCCAGCAGCTTACAGGGGGCTATCAATCAGCCCCAGCATTTT. As protein: CASSLQGAINQPQHF. The rearrangement joins TRBV5-1 to TRBJ1-5, with TRBD1 matching 9 bases. The ends lost 2 bases at V and 3 bases at J; junction bases unmatched: 3. CDR1 and CDR2 (germline): SGHRS, YFSETQ. This CDR3 spans 15 amino acids.

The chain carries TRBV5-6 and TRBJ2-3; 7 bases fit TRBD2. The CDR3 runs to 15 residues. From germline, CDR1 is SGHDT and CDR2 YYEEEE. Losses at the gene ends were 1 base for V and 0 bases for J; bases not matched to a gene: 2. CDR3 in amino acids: CASSLLAASTDTQYF. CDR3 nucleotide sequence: TGTGCCAGCAGCTTGCTAGCGGCAAGCACAGATACGCAGTATTTT.

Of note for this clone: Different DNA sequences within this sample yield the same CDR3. This chain's CDR3 is CASSLVRADYYGYTF. In DNA form, the CDR3 reads TGTGCCAGCAGCTTGGTTCGGGCGGACTACTATGGCTACACCTTC. V usage is TRBV5-6 and J usage is TRBJ1-2; D unresolved. V was cut by 0 bases and J by 3 bases, with 12 bases left in between. This CDR3 spans 15 amino acids. From germline, CDR1 is SGHDT and CDR2 YYEEEE.

The CDR3 region has the DNA TGTGCCAGCCGGCGTGCGGGGGCCGAAGAGCAGTTCTTC. This gives the protein CASRRAGAEEQFF. This chain joins TRBV6-6 and TRBJ2-1; D perhaps matches TRBD2 (7 bases). Between the trimmed V and J ends, which lost 8 bases and 10 bases, there was a span of 18 bases. The CDR3 is 13 residues long. Germline CDR1 MNHNY, CDR2 SVGAGI (reference sequence).